The next 3 T cell receptor beta chains were all read from a single sample in a study of glioma-infiltrating T cells after dendritic cell vaccination. Produced via immunoSEQ multiplex PCR; TCRdb's table is partial and in-frame only. Altogether roughly 96,000 clones are present, 79% being singletons, with the ten largest covering nearly 6%. The input for sequencing was blood, taken before dendritic cell vaccination. Source of these receptors: a human donor with glioblastoma.

The chain carries TRBV6-6 and TRBJ1-2; no firm D call. CDR1 and CDR2 (germline): MNHNY, SVGAGI (reference sequence). V lost 4 bases, J lost 4 bases, and 7 bases lay in between. The CDR3 consists of 12 residues. CDR3 in DNA: TGTGCCAGCAGTTCCGGGAGCTATGGCTACACCTTC. It specifies CASSSGSYGYTF.

This clone was found once. J is TRBJ1-2 and V is TRBV5-3; D call uncertain. TRBV5-3 is an ORF for which the function is uncertain. V was pared by 4 bases and J by 0 bases, with 10 bases between. The CDR3 is 14 residues long. CDR3 DNA: TGTGCCAGAAGCCTCCTGGGCCCTAACTATGGCTACACCTTC. It codes for CARSLLGPNYGYTF.

About this clone: The germline gene is not matched at one end of the junction; a read error may be the cause. The J gene is TRBJ1-1, the V gene TRBV6-1, with 12 nucleotides matching TRBD1. CDR1 and CDR2 from the germline V gene are MNHNS and SASEGT. The CDR3 has 14 residues. CDR3 sequence: CASSEPGTGGARVF. The DNA of the CDR3 is TGTGCCAGCAGTGAACCCGGGACAGGGGGCGCAAGGGTCTTT.